This T cell receptor beta chain was documented in a study of T cell repertoires in ileal Crohn's disease. Turning to the study itself: Patients had a median roughly 8-year disease duration, and roughly 38% were active smokers. Surgery for a complication: stricturing in roughly 60%, penetrating in approximately 39%.

As concerns this clone: Its specificity is unknown.

With 6 bases removed from V and 0 bases from J, the gap between germline ends came to 9 bases. Looked up from germline, CDR1 is MNHEY and CDR2 is SMNVEV (reference sequence). The CDR3 is 14 residues long. Broader study findings: Endoscopic recurrence occurred in every patient whose clonality exceeded 26.8%.

This table comes from immunoSEQ multiplex PCR, and its TCRdb copy is limited to in-frame clones, with some not included. The data show roughly 13,000 clones, approximately 63% seen once. The rearrangement joins TRBV27 to TRBJ1-5; possibly TRBD1 for D (5 bases). Material for sequencing was ileal tissue. The sequence derives from an adult with Crohn's disease. CDR3 bases: TGTGCCAGCAGCAGGGCCTATAGCAATCAGCCCCAGCATTTT. Protein sequence: CASSRAYSNQPQHF.